The rows below give T cell receptor beta chains drawn from one sample of a study of blood T cell repertoires in COVID-19. The table came from immunoSEQ multiplex PCR; TCRdb's copy has only in-frame clones and leaves some out. The table has about 160,000 clones, more than 60% seen once. Sequenced material: peripheral blood. The origin of the receptors is a man between 65 and 80 years old with acute or convalescent COVID-19. Both conserved end residues are part of each CDR3. The order of the fields is J gene, D gene, clone size, V gene, CDR3 length, CDR3 protein, CDR3 DNA. D genes are given only for firm matches. Some rows mark clone size as missing; the rest say once, few, many or name a class of expanded clone.

j_gene: TRBJ2-7
d_gene: .
abundance: .
v_gene: TRBV7-9
len: 12
CDR3aa: CASSLARDEQYF
CDR3nt: TGTGCCAGCAGCTTAGCGCGGGACGAGCAGTACTTC

j_gene: TRBJ1-1
d_gene: .
abundance: .
v_gene: TRBV6-2/TRBV6-3
len: 15
CDR3aa: CASSTPDRMNTEAFF
CDR3nt: TGTGCCAGCAGCACCCCGGACAGAATGAACACTGAAGCTTTCTTT

j_gene: TRBJ1-2
d_gene: .
abundance: .
v_gene: TRBV30
len: 13
CDR3aa: CAWSTGSIYGYTF
CDR3nt: TGTGCCTGGAGTACGGGGTCTATCTATGGCTACACCTTC

j_gene: TRBJ1-3
d_gene: .
abundance: .
v_gene: TRBV10-2
len: 14
CDR3aa: CASSERRAGNTIYF
CDR3nt: TGCGCCAGCAGTGAGCGTAGAGCTGGAAACACCATATATTTT

j_gene: TRBJ2-2
d_gene: TRBD2
abundance: .
v_gene: TRBV19
len: 18
CDR3aa: CASSIGLAGGQNTGELFF
CDR3nt: TGTGCCAGTAGTATAGGACTAGCGGGGGGGCAGAACACCGGGGAGCTGTTTTTT

j_gene: TRBJ2-7
d_gene: .
abundance: .
v_gene: TRBV3-1/TRBV3-2
len: 16
CDR3aa: CASSLQIRGKGYEQYF
CDR3nt: TGTGCCAGCAGCCTACAAATCCGGGGTAAGGGCTACGAGCAGTACTTC

j_gene: TRBJ2-5
d_gene: TRBD1
abundance: few
v_gene: TRBV14
len: 16
CDR3aa: CASSQPSRGLSETQYF
CDR3nt: TGTGCCAGCAGCCAACCGTCAAGGGGGCTAAGTGAGACCCAGTACTTC

j_gene: TRBJ2-7
d_gene: TRBD1
abundance: .
v_gene: TRBV24-1
len: 16
CDR3aa: CATSDAAGTGSYEQYF
CDR3nt: TGTGCCACCAGTGATGCGGCCGGGACAGGGTCCTACGAGCAGTACTTC

j_gene: TRBJ1-3
d_gene: .
abundance: .
v_gene: TRBV5-1
len: 13
CDR3aa: CASSQGSGNTIYF
CDR3nt: TGCGCCAGCAGCCAGGGGTCTGGAAACACCATATATTTT

j_gene: TRBJ2-7
d_gene: .
abundance: .
v_gene: TRBV27
len: 12
CDR3aa: CASSGQGYEQYF
CDR3nt: TGTGCCAGCAGTGGGCAGGGCTACGAGCAGTACTTC

j_gene: TRBJ1-1
d_gene: TRBD1
abundance: once
v_gene: TRBV29-1
len: 15
CDR3aa: CSVSDRGRGNTEAFF
CDR3nt: TGCAGCGTTTCGGACAGGGGGAGGGGAAACACTGAAGCTTTCTTT

j_gene: TRBJ1-4
d_gene: TRBD1
abundance: once
v_gene: TRBV7-9
len: 14
CDR3aa: CASSMDRANEKLFF
CDR3nt: TGTGCCAGCAGCATGGACAGGGCTAATGAAAAACTGTTTTTT

j_gene: TRBJ1-6
d_gene: .
abundance: .
v_gene: TRBV6-5
len: 15
CDR3aa: CASSYQGGYNSPLHF
CDR3nt: TGTGCCAGCAGTTACCAGGGCGGCTATAATTCACCCCTCCACTTT

j_gene: TRBJ1-4
d_gene: TRBD1
abundance: .
v_gene: TRBV18
len: 14
CDR3aa: CASSLDRVEEKLFF
CDR3nt: TGTGCCAGCTCCCTGGACAGGGTCGAAGAAAAACTGTTTTTT

j_gene: TRBJ2-7
d_gene: TRBD2
abundance: few
v_gene: TRBV9
len: 15
CDR3aa: CASSTGLAGRDGQYF
CDR3nt: TGTGCCAGCAGCACGGGACTAGCGGGCCGCGACGGGCAGTACTTC

j_gene: TRBJ1-1
d_gene: TRBD1
abundance: .
v_gene: TRBV5-1
len: 17
CDR3aa: CASSYGGTGSPRAEAFF
CDR3nt: TGCGCCAGCAGCTACGGAGGGACAGGGAGCCCCCGGGCTGAAGCTTTCTTT

j_gene: TRBJ2-3
d_gene: .
abundance: .
v_gene: TRBV30
len: 13
CDR3aa: CAWTSTNTDTQYF
CDR3nt: TGTGCCTGGACGTCGACTAACACAGATACGCAGTATTTT

j_gene: TRBJ1-2
d_gene: .
abundance: .
v_gene: TRBV11-2
len: 14
CDR3aa: CASSLFGEGYGYTF
CDR3nt: TGTGCCAGCAGCCTATTCGGGGAGGGCTATGGCTACACCTTC

j_gene: TRBJ2-3
d_gene: TRBD2
abundance: .
v_gene: TRBV6-6
len: 13
CDR3aa: CASRSGGTDTQYF
CDR3nt: TGTGCCAGCCGTAGCGGGGGCACAGATACGCAGTATTTT

j_gene: TRBJ2-7
d_gene: TRBD2
abundance: .
v_gene: TRBV7-2
len: 14
CDR3aa: CASSSDRTSDEQYF
CDR3nt: TGTGCCAGCAGCTCGGACCGGACTAGCGACGAGCAGTACTTC

j_gene: TRBJ2-3
d_gene: .
abundance: .
v_gene: TRBV7-3
len: 17
CDR3aa: CASSKHGTAVDANTQYF
CDR3nt: TGTGCCAGCAGCAAGCACGGGACTGCCGTAGACGCCAATACGCAGTATTTT

j_gene: TRBJ1-6
d_gene: TRBD1
abundance: .
v_gene: TRBV6-4
len: 20
CDR3aa: CASSDARDREPSSYNSPLHF
CDR3nt: TGTGCCAGCAGTGATGCCCGGGACAGGGAACCCTCCTCCTATAATTCACCCCTCCACTTT

j_gene: TRBJ2-2
d_gene: TRBD2
abundance: .
v_gene: TRBV27
len: 13
CDR3aa: CASSPTSSGELFF
CDR3nt: TGTGCCAGCAGTCCGACTAGCTCCGGGGAGCTGTTTTTT

j_gene: TRBJ2-7
d_gene: TRBD1
abundance: once
v_gene: TRBV9
len: 17
CDR3aa: CASSAGPGVTGSYEQYF
CDR3nt: TGTGCCAGCAGCGCCGGACCGGGTGTGACAGGGAGCTACGAGCAGTACTTC

j_gene: TRBJ2-3
d_gene: .
abundance: .
v_gene: TRBV18
len: 14
CDR3aa: CASSPRGSTDTQYF
CDR3nt: TGTGCCAGCTCACCAAGGGGGAGCACAGATACGCAGTATTTT

j_gene: TRBJ2-1
d_gene: TRBD2
abundance: .
v_gene: TRBV5-6
len: 15
CDR3aa: CASSPAGVGNNEQFF
CDR3nt: TGTGCCAGCAGCCCAGCGGGAGTAGGGAACAATGAGCAGTTCTTC

j_gene: TRBJ2-3
d_gene: .
abundance: .
v_gene: TRBV29-1
len: 13
CDR3aa: CSVLPGGTDTQYF
CDR3nt: TGCAGCGTCCTACCGGGGGGCACAGATACGCAGTATTTT

j_gene: TRBJ2-1
d_gene: .
abundance: .
v_gene: TRBV4-3
len: 15
CDR3aa: CASSQGYEADNEQFF
CDR3nt: TGCGCCAGCAGCCAAGGGTACGAGGCCGACAATGAGCAGTTCTTC

j_gene: TRBJ1-2
d_gene: TRBD1
abundance: once
v_gene: TRBV19
len: 15
CDR3aa: CASSTGWTGDHGYTF
CDR3nt: TGTGCCAGTAGTACGGGATGGACAGGGGACCATGGCTACACCTTC

j_gene: TRBJ1-2
d_gene: .
abundance: many
v_gene: TRBV20-1
len: 12
CDR3aa: CSASEGAAGYTF
CDR3nt: TGCAGTGCTAGTGAAGGGGCGGCTGGCTACACCTTC

j_gene: TRBJ2-3
d_gene: TRBD2
abundance: .
v_gene: TRBV2
len: 18
CDR3aa: CASTETLGLAGGRDTQYF
CDR3nt: TGTGCCAGCACCGAAACACTCGGACTAGCGGGGGGACGAGATACGCAGTATTTT

j_gene: TRBJ1-1
d_gene: .
abundance: .
v_gene: TRBV2
len: 14
CDR3aa: CASRNGGENTEAFF
CDR3nt: TGTGCCAGCAGAAATGGGGGGGAGAACACTGAAGCTTTCTTT

j_gene: TRBJ1-2
d_gene: TRBD1
abundance: .
v_gene: TRBV5-1
len: 15
CDR3aa: CASSSGLGQHYGYTF
CDR3nt: TGCGCCAGCAGCTCTGGTCTGGGACAGCACTATGGCTACACCTTC

j_gene: TRBJ2-3
d_gene: .
abundance: .
v_gene: TRBV10-2
len: 11
CDR3aa: CASGPSDTQYF
CDR3nt: TGCGCCAGCGGGCCCTCCGATACGCAGTATTTT

j_gene: TRBJ1-2
d_gene: .
abundance: .
v_gene: TRBV5-1
len: 13
CDR3aa: CASSFTMNYGYTF
CDR3nt: TGCGCCAGCAGCTTTACAATGAACTATGGCTACACCTTC